This TCR beta chain was sequenced for a study of T cell responses to AZD1222 COVID-19 vaccine. Comments on this clone: No antigen is known for it.

Trimming took 4 bases from V and 3 from J, leaving 17 bases between them. The CDR3 totals 15 residues. Germline-derived CDR1 and CDR2 are SGHRS and YFSETQ. Study-level results: Donors in the cohort were predominantly white British and more often female, and clonal diversity was possibly underestimated.

The protocol was immunoSEQ multiplex PCR, while the TCRdb copy is restricted to in-frame clones and leaves out a portion. The sample consists of about 110,000 clones, 70% to 90% of them appearing once. This material consisted of peripheral blood, taken on day 0 of AZD1222 vaccination. This TCR came from an adult in good health. This chain uses TRBV5-1 with TRBJ2-7; D gene uncertain. The CDR3 DNA follows: TGCGCCAGCAGCCGGACGCAACCGGGTAGCTACGAGCAGTACTTC. This sequence encodes CASSRTQPGSYEQYF. Full variable domain (outside the CDR3, taken from reference TRBV5-1 and TRBJ2-7): KAGVTQTPRYLIKTRGQQVTLSCSPISGHRSVSWYQQTPGQGLQFLFEYFSETQRNKGNFPGRFSGRQFSNSRSEMNVSTLELGDSALYLCASSRTQPGSYEQYFGPGTRLTVT.